This T cell receptor (beta chain) was captured in a study of blood T cell repertoires in COVID-19. V was pared by 5 bases and J by 1 base, with 8 bases between. The CDR3 is made up of 13 amino acids. In germline, CDR1 is SGHVS, CDR2 FQNEAQ. Sequencing used immunoSEQ multiplex PCR; TCRdb keeps in-frame clones, though not all of them. This sample has around 200,000 clones, with roughly 83% found just once. The rearrangement links TRBV7-8 to TRBJ2-5; D might be TRBD1 (6 bases). The source of this sequence is a woman between 25 and 40 years old who had recovered from COVID-19. The sequenced material came from PBMCs or T cells enriched from blood (not recorded which). CDR3 sequence: CASSPDSQETQYF. CDR3 coding DNA: TGTGCCAGCAGCCCGGACAGCCAAGAGACCCAGTACTTC.